One T cell receptor (beta chain) is described in this entry. The antigen it recognizes is unknown. No base qualities exist here, and no much larger clone lies one base off it. The entry originates in a study of blood T cell repertoires in COVID-19 (dated by TCRdb to about 2020). Looking at the study overall: Samples from collaborators originated in the United States, Italy and Spain and spanned both the acute and convalescent phases of COVID-19. The prospective study material was composed of cDNA or gDNA derived from T cells, B-cell-depleted T cells, or PBMCs. HLA class I and class II types, where available, came from metadata supplied by the sample provider rather than from assay-based typing. The samples were drawn from the first 160 participants of the ongoing ImmuneRACE study and from over 950 subjects provided by 6 global collaborators. Deeply sampled blood TCRbeta repertoires from subjects exposed to, actively infected with, or recovered from COVID-19 were included in the dataset. The repertoires were released in a freely available public database meant as a resource for research on the immune response to SARS-CoV-2. Sample metadata almost always included a de-identified subject ID, COVID-19 status, age in years and sex. The research as a whole found: How much clinical and demographic metadata was included differed by source and by participant, and the metadata was provided uncurated.

Samples from volunteer blood donors who had recovered from COVID-19 were contributed by a second Seattle source. The collaborating institutions used their own protocols to collect whole blood in K2EDTA tubes. Collaborator samples were shipped for TCRbeta analysis as frozen whole blood, isolated PBMCs, or DNA extracted from either sample type. The immunoSEQ Assay, a bias-controlled multiplex PCR, was used to amplify TCRbeta CDR3 regions from genomic DNA. In the authors' own workflow: The number of nucleated cells in each sample was estimated from the amplification of reference gene primers within the assay. To quantify the absolute abundance of each unique TCRbeta CDR3 rearrangement, sequence reads were collapsed and filtered. For each sample, productive Simpson clonality was calculated by taking the square root of Simpson's diversity index across productive rearrangements. As stored in TCRdb, this immuneACCESS dataset retains in-frame rearrangements with V and J assigned. A fraction of the clones does not appear; measured against another copy, unresolved V genes explain less than half of the discrepancy, and the remainder lacks a known reason. From that table come the V and J calls and clone size; the DNA was used to work out D and trimming. This sample lists hundreds of thousands of clones; around 91% were detected once. Of the sample, around 3.5% is held by the ten largest clones.

The sequence was collected from a woman aged 18-35 years who had recovered from COVID-19. The sequenced sample consisted of peripheral blood.

For the CDR3, the sequence is CASSLKIQGWANYGYTF. The DNA reads TGTGCCAGCAGCTTAAAAATTCAGGGGTGGGCTAACTATGGCTACACCTTC. Recombination linked TRBV5-4 to TRBJ1-2; TRBD1 is a possible D gene, resting on 6 matching bases. The germline V gene (reference sequence) yields SGHNT for CDR1 and YYREEE for CDR2. V loses 2 bases of germline sequence and J loses 0 bases, and the interval between the two ends is 17 bases. The CDR3 runs 17 residues from the cysteine to the phenylalanine. Only the CDR3 part of the read is kept: 51 bases, read in frame from the first base.